One sample yielded the 2 T cell receptor beta chains listed below, sequenced in a study of cytomegalovirus exposure and HLA in healthy donors. A multiplex PCR was run with 60 Vbeta primers and 13 Jbeta primers. Profiling relied on immunoSEQ multiplex PCR, and the TCRdb table lists in-frame clones only, not all of them. The sample gives over 150,000 clones, roughly 75% of which show up once; about 4.8% is in the top ten. The sequenced sample consisted of PBMCs. These receptor sequences come from a man aged 30 to 45 in good health and CMV-seropositive.

The chain recombines TRBV11-3 with TRBJ2-1; weak D call: TRBD2 (7 bases). CDR3 length: 12 amino acids. The germline V and J ends were trimmed by 5 bases and 7 bases, with 9 bases remaining between them. Germline CDR1 and CDR2: SGHNT and YENEEA. The CDR3 nucleotides are TGTGCCAGCAGCGGGAGGGGGAATGAGCAGTTCTTC. Translation: CASSGRGNEQFF.

The rearrangement joins TRBV5-4 to TRBJ2-7; the match to TRBD2 covers 8 bases. Per germline, CDR1 SGHNT and CDR2 YYREEE (reference sequence). This CDR3 region has 14 residues. V lost 3 bases and J lost 2; bases outside the gene matches: 4. The CDR3 protein is CASSWGGGTYEQYF. CDR3 sequence (DNA): TGTGCCAGCAGCTGGGGCGGGGGGACCTACGAGCAGTACTTC.